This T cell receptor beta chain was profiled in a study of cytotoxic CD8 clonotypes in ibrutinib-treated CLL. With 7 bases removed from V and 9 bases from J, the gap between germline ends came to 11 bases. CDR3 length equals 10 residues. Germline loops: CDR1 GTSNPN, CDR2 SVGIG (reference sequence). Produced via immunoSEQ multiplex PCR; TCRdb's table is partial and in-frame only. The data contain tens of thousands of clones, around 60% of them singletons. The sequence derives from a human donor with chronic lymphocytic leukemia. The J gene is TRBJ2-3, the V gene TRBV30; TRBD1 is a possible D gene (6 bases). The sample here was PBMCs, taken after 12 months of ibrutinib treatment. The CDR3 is CAFGQQTQYF. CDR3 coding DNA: TGTGCCTTCGGACAGCAAACGCAGTATTTT.